This T cell receptor (beta chain) was sequenced in a study of cytomegalovirus exposure and HLA in healthy donors (dated by TCRdb to 2015 to 2018). For the study in its entirety: An earlier analysis of 550 to 700 of the donors reported about 250 Gb of sequence data and 117 million unique TCR beta sequences from about 180 million T cells. Around 320 gigabases of sequencing data and tens of millions of unique TCR sequences were included in an early release covering about 700 HLA-typed donors. Of the roughly 400 genotyped donors, 65% to 90% were placed in the genetic ancestry cluster associated with self-reported Caucasian donors. The study was designed to test whether signatures of past pathogen exposure could be identified by cataloging public T cell receptors. The study used immunosequencing to profile the T cell repertoires of more than 650 subjects and linked those repertoires to cytomegalovirus serostatus. A separate validation cohort of about 110 different subjects was used in addition to the 666-subject first cohort. To predict cytomegalovirus infection status, the study combined high-throughput TCR immunosequencing, statistical association of individual TCRs with disease status, and machine learning. To study patterns of TCR occurrence, a later analysis re-analyzed previously published TCR beta repertoires from more than 550 donors and added high-resolution HLA genotyping. In the later analysis, no new phenotypic data were used to find candidate immune exposures; instead, reliance was placed on TCR beta sequences and their occurrence across donors. An earlier analysis of several hundred of the donors applied high-throughput TCR beta sequencing to assess whether each TCR beta V gene segment acted as functional or pseudogenic. Donor age, sex, ethnicity and CMV serostatus were collected together with the repertoire data. A later genetic analysis took genome-wide SNP genotypes for about three fifths of the 666 donors and used that subset as a discovery cohort. All discovery cohort repertoires had been generated on a single sequencing platform. HLA typing covered class I and class II loci at four-digit resolution. Typing coverage differed by locus: A, B, C, DRB1 and DQB1 were typed in roughly 629-640 donors, DQA1 in approximately 520, DPA1 in around 580, and DPB1 in 450 to 490. About 5 DR-DQ haplotypes were handled as single units for association and clustering, since linkage in the cohort was strong. Across about 380 genotyped donors of the cohort, an average of 235,054 unique TCR beta nucleotide sequences per donor were sequenced, and roughly a sixth of those sequences were non-productive.

Library prep was done by the immunoSEQ multiplex PCR assay. For the multiplex PCR, a mixture combining 60 forward primers for TCR Vbeta segments and 13 reverse primers for TCR Jbeta segments was used. The CDR3 region of rearranged TCR beta genes was amplified from genomic DNA with a multiplex PCR assay. The amplified TCR beta libraries were sequenced on the Illumina HiSeq System as 87-base-pair reads. On the authors' methods: Across the 500 to 700 repertoires, a later analysis counted 80 million or so unique TCR beta chains, about 10 million of which were shared by at least two donors. To remove PCR and sequencing errors, raw reads were error-corrected and collapsed into unique sequences using a nearest-neighbor algorithm that merged closely related sequences. CDR3 sequences were aligned to IMGT reference sequences to assign V, D and J gene segments. For a sequence to be retained, a match of at least six nucleotides to both a V gene segment and a J gene segment was required. Rearrangements were classified as productive when the CDR3 lacked stop codons and remained in frame with V and J, and all other rearrangements were classified as non-productive. Following IMGT convention, CDR3 was defined as the stretch from the second conserved V-encoded cysteine to the conserved J-encoded phenylalanine. The earlier analysis of 500 to 750 of the donors excluded any sequence lacking an unambiguous match to a single V gene segment. An earlier analysis of 500 to 700 of the donors classified V segments as functional when productive rearrangements were above 56.7% and as segregating when the standard deviation between donors was above 5%. A statistical classification framework was built to diagnose cytomegalovirus status from the catalog of TCR beta chain sequences. V and J gene assignment, in a later analysis, came from comparing TCR nucleotide sequences with IMGT/GENE-DB human TR gene sequences. A later analysis assigned CDR3 sequences and most-parsimonious VDJ recombination scenarios with the TCRdist pipeline. In a later analysis, each TCR beta chain was defined by its CDR3 amino acid sequence together with its V-gene family, and reads lacking a unique V-gene family were excluded. In a later analysis, 450 to 600 highly shared, low-generation-probability nucleotide sequences were removed to address suspected cross-contamination and a sequencing artifact. In a later analysis, a clonal expansion index was calculated for each public chain from normalized within-repertoire ranks of inferred template counts. In a later analysis, generation probabilities were computed with a VDJ recombination model fitted to out-of-frame rearrangements, and the resulting probabilities were checked against IGoR. Hypergeometric tests were used in a later analysis to score TCR-TCR, TCR-HLA and TCR-CMV co-occurrence, with a repertoire-size bias correction applied to the TCR pairs. False discovery rates were estimated in a later analysis by permuting HLA or CMV assignments 20 times. A later analysis grouped co-occurring TCRs with DBSCAN, adding TCRdist sequence similarity when clustering within HLA-allele-positive subsets. Co-occurrence clustering excluded repertoires with fewer than 30,000 or more than 120,000 public chains, plus five with anomalous nucleotide sharing. Here the immuneACCESS table is served through TCRdb, limited to in-frame sequences with V and J called. Missing clones are a known gap in these copies; in checked studies unresolved V genes cover under half, and the rest lacks a known reason. The V and J calls and clone size come from that table; D and trimming were worked out from the DNA. The table for this sample lists some 89,000 clones; around 84% of them were counted only once. About 4% of the sample is taken by the ten largest.

Points the paper makes about the study in general: Because the 87-base-pair reads could not distinguish some IMGT-functional V segments, including TRBV6-2 and TRBV6-3, those segments were excluded. The study listed approximately 150 TCR beta chains as associated with cytomegalovirus. This cohort had only TCR beta chains sequenced, and the lack of alpha or paired-chain data limited which features could be detected. In a later analysis, HLA-associated TCR beta chains showed more clonal expansion and lower generation probabilities than non-associated chains that were equally common. The classifier was reported to diagnose cytomegalovirus status with high specificity and sensitivity in both the original and validation cohorts. In a later analysis, most CMV-associated TCR beta chains were found to appear HLA-restricted, with HLA associations seemingly driven largely by CMV exposure. A cluster of highly shared sequence variants was judged likely to be a technical artifact of the sequencing pipeline. Strong co-occurrence of HLA alleles, especially DR and DQ, made assigning TCR associations to individual alleles difficult. The earlier analysis of a few hundred of the donors excluded around 17 rarely observed V segments, including chromosome 9 orphons, because counts were too low. According to a later genetic analysis, donors in an Asian-associated ancestry cluster had fewer N-insertions in productive TCRs than the approximately 670-donor mean. Linkage disequilibrium might explain the correlated functional status among segregating V segments, but an unknown experimental factor could not be excluded. Sequencing depth was assumed to be roughly uniform across donors in the presence/absence analyses, though that assumption may not hold. A further reported finding was that TCR beta sequences accurately predicted the HLA-A and HLA-B alleles for most subjects in the first cohort. For the cohort, immune exposure information was limited to CMV serostatus. Most TCR sequences were seen in very few donors, while some public TCRs were found in many individuals. At a false discovery rate of 0.05, a later analysis linked fewer than 20,000 TCR beta sequences to specific HLA alleles. In an earlier analysis of 450 to 750 of the donors, most TCR beta V segments appeared in productive rearrangements about 87% or about 30% of the time, broadly matching IMGT annotations. The authors suggested that the approach could potentially be generalized to other disease states and immunological phenotypes. Because HLA typing was unavailable for some donors at each locus, only the typed subset was used in association tests. A few of the identified cytomegalovirus-associated TCR beta chains were confirmed in vitro to be specific for cytomegalovirus antigens. V-gene and J-gene trimming of TCR beta chains was associated with a missense DCLRE1C variant in a later genetic analysis, and the association was replicated in an independent cohort. According to a later analysis, parvovirus B19, influenza, CMV and Epstein-Barr virus appeared linked to several top co-occurrence clusters. In a later analysis, the rate of TCR association differed among HLA loci, with DRB1 alleles having the most associated TCRs and HLA-C alleles having the fewest.

In total, just over 650 healthy bone marrow donors made up the cohort. Cohort members were all nominally healthy when sampled, although unrecorded immune exposures were likely present. The donor tested CMV seropositive, placing the donor among the approximately 290 seropositive members of the cohort. A peripheral blood sample was collected from each donor, and TCR beta sequencing was performed on peripheral blood mononuclear cells. Genomic DNA was extracted from the blood cell samples with the Qiagen DNeasy Blood Extraction Kit. The CDR3 runs 12 amino acids, cysteine and phenylalanine included. Here the CDR3 DNA is all that survives: 36 bases in frame from base 1. Sequences SGHTA (CDR1) and FQGTGA (CDR2) are obtained from the germline V gene. The germline V and J ends show losses of 4 bases and 9 bases respectively, and no gene match explains 2 bases of the junction. A note on this clone: The antigen it recognizes is unknown. No base qualities exist here, and no much larger clone lies one base off it.

The V and J genes are TRBV7-3 and TRBJ2-1, and TRBD1 aligns with 8 junction nucleotides. The sample comprised PBMCs. The source of this sequence is a woman between 40 and 50 years old in good health and CMV-seropositive. The CDR3 has the sequence CASSSDRGEQFF. DNA sequence: TGTGCCAGCAGCTCCGACAGGGGTGAGCAGTTCTTC.